This is a list of T cell receptor beta chains from one sample in a study of blood T cells in healthy people across ages. TCRdb redid the calling of the 5' RACE reads with MiXCR, one entry per CDR3 protein. The sample contains approximately 800,000 distinct CDR3 sequences, about 46% of which appear only once. Sequencing was performed on blood. All receptors come from a man at least 80 years old in good health. CDR3s include the opening cysteine and the closing phenylalanine or tryptophan. The order of the fields is clone size, V gene, D gene, J gene, CDR3 DNA, CDR3 protein. The D gene is left open where the match is weak. Size is omitted from some rows. Given values are once, few, many or a class for expanded clones.

clone size: .; V gene: TRBV27; D gene: .; J gene: TRBJ1-1; CDR3 DNA: TGTGCCAGCAGAGACAGAGCTTACACTGAAGCTTTCTTT; CDR3 protein: CASRDRAYTEAFF
clone size: many; V gene: TRBV4-3; D gene: .; J gene: TRBJ2-5; CDR3 DNA: TGCGCCAGCAGCCAAGATCTAACCAAGTACCAAGAGACCCAGTACTTC; CDR3 protein: CASSQDLTKYQETQYF
clone size: few; V gene: TRBV29-1; D gene: TRBD2; J gene: TRBJ2-2; CDR3 DNA: TGCAGCGTTGAAGGGACTAGCGGGAACACCGGGGAGCTGTTTTTT; CDR3 protein: CSVEGTSGNTGELFF
clone size: .; V gene: TRBV18; D gene: .; J gene: TRBJ2-4; CDR3 DNA: TGTGCCAGCTCACCACCCGGCAGGGGCAACATTCAGTACTTC; CDR3 protein: CASSPPGRGNIQYF
clone size: .; V gene: TRBV7-6; D gene: .; J gene: TRBJ1-1; CDR3 DNA: TGTGCCAGCAGCCCGGCGGGGCGAAAAGGGGACACTGAAGCTTTCTTT; CDR3 protein: CASSPAGRKGDTEAFF
clone size: .; V gene: TRBV6-6; D gene: .; J gene: TRBJ1-1; CDR3 DNA: TGTGCCAGCCAAGCTGACATTGAAGCTTTCTTT; CDR3 protein: CASQADIEAFF
clone size: .; V gene: TRBV25-1; D gene: .; J gene: TRBJ2-7; CDR3 DNA: TGTGCCAGCAGAGGGATCAGTTCCTACGAGCAGTACTTC; CDR3 protein: CASRGISSYEQYF
clone size: .; V gene: TRBV7-3; D gene: .; J gene: TRBJ2-3; CDR3 DNA: TGTGCCAGCAGCCGGACGTATTCAGATACGCAGTATTTT; CDR3 protein: CASSRTYSDTQYF
clone size: .; V gene: TRBV12-3/TRBV12-4; D gene: TRBD1; J gene: TRBJ2-7; CDR3 DNA: TGTGCCAGCATTAAGGTGACAGGGTATATTCCCGAGCAGTACTTC; CDR3 protein: CASIKVTGYIPEQYF
clone size: few; V gene: TRBV20-1; D gene: TRBD1; J gene: TRBJ1-1; CDR3 DNA: TGCAGTGCTACCTCCCTACAGGGGATGAACACTGAAGCTTTCTTT; CDR3 protein: CSATSLQGMNTEAFF
clone size: many; V gene: TRBV29-1; D gene: TRBD2; J gene: TRBJ2-1; CDR3 DNA: TGCAGCGTAACTAGCGGGTCATACAATGAGCAGTTCTTC; CDR3 protein: CSVTSGSYNEQFF
clone size: .; V gene: TRBV7-9; D gene: .; J gene: TRBJ2-1; CDR3 DNA: TGTGCCAGCATCGTGGGGTTGAGGGATGAGCAGTTCTTC; CDR3 protein: CASIVGLRDEQFF
clone size: few; V gene: TRBV7-9; D gene: TRBD2; J gene: TRBJ2-1; CDR3 DNA: TGTGCCAGCAGCTTACGGTTTAGCGGGAGTAATTCCTACAATGAGCAGTTCTTC; CDR3 protein: CASSLRFSGSNSYNEQFF
clone size: .; V gene: TRBV4-3; D gene: TRBD1; J gene: TRBJ1-2; CDR3 DNA: TGCGCCAGCAGCCTTGGACAGGAGACTAACTATGGCTACACCTTC; CDR3 protein: CASSLGQETNYGYTF
clone size: few; V gene: TRBV28; D gene: .; J gene: TRBJ2-7; CDR3 DNA: TGTGCCAGCAGCCCAGCAATCCGCTACGAGCAGTACTTC; CDR3 protein: CASSPAIRYEQYF
clone size: .; V gene: TRBV6-5; D gene: TRBD1; J gene: TRBJ1-2; CDR3 DNA: TGTGCCAGCAGTCGGGACAGGGCACCCTATGGCTACACCTTC; CDR3 protein: CASSRDRAPYGYTF
clone size: .; V gene: TRBV12-3/TRBV12-4; D gene: .; J gene: TRBJ2-7; CDR3 DNA: TGTGCCAGCAGTTGGACGGCCGCCAATGAGCAGTACTTC; CDR3 protein: CASSWTAANEQYF
clone size: many; V gene: TRBV5-1; D gene: .; J gene: TRBJ2-7; CDR3 DNA: TGCGCCAGCAGCTCAGCCGTCGGGGGTAGCAACGAGCAGTACTTC; CDR3 protein: CASSSAVGGSNEQYF
clone size: .; V gene: TRBV6-5; D gene: TRBD1; J gene: TRBJ2-2; CDR3 DNA: TGTGCCAGCAGTTACCTCTTTGGGACAGCGAGACCCGGGGAGCTGTTTTTT; CDR3 protein: CASSYLFGTARPGELFF
clone size: .; V gene: TRBV20-1; D gene: TRBD2; J gene: TRBJ2-1; CDR3 DNA: TGCAGTGCTAGCCGGGAGGATGAGCAGTTCTTC; CDR3 protein: CSASREDEQFF
clone size: .; V gene: TRBV18; D gene: TRBD1; J gene: TRBJ2-1; CDR3 DNA: TGTGCCAGCTCACCACGTGCACAGGGGGCCGTAAATGAGCAGTTCTTC; CDR3 protein: CASSPRAQGAVNEQFF
clone size: .; V gene: TRBV4-2; D gene: .; J gene: TRBJ2-1; CDR3 DNA: TGTGCCAGCAGCCCATGGGGCGGGACGGGGAATGAGCAGTTCTTC; CDR3 protein: CASSPWGGTGNEQFF
clone size: .; V gene: TRBV5-1; D gene: .; J gene: TRBJ2-5; CDR3 DNA: TGCGCCAGCAGCTTGGGTCTAGACTACCAAGAGACCAAGTACTTC; CDR3 protein: CASSLGLDYQETKYF
clone size: .; V gene: TRBV11-2; D gene: .; J gene: TRBJ2-6; CDR3 DNA: TGTGCCACAGCTGGGCAGGACACTTCTGGGGCCAACGTCCTGACTTTC; CDR3 protein: CATAGQDTSGANVLTF
clone size: .; V gene: TRBV5-1; D gene: TRBD1; J gene: TRBJ1-2; CDR3 DNA: TGCGCCAGCAGCACTGGACAGGGAAGATTTGGGGGCTACACCTTC; CDR3 protein: CASSTGQGRFGGYTF
clone size: .; V gene: TRBV7-9; D gene: .; J gene: TRBJ2-3; CDR3 DNA: TGTGCCAGCAGCCTACCGACGGGTGATACGCAGTATTTT; CDR3 protein: CASSLPTGDTQYF
clone size: .; V gene: TRBV29-1; D gene: .; J gene: TRBJ2-5; CDR3 DNA: TGCGGCGTTGACGGAGGATTAAACTACCAAGAGACCCAGTACTTC; CDR3 protein: CGVDGGLNYQETQYF